Listed below are T cell receptor beta chains from one sample, sequenced in a study of T cell changes during pregnancy in multiple sclerosis. Assay used: immunoSEQ multiplex PCR; TCRdb lists only in-frame clones, some missing. The sample lists more than 35,000 clones, 90% occurring once. The input for sequencing was CD4+ T cells from peripheral blood mononuclear cells, taken in the second trimester of pregnancy. The receptor source for this set is a female donor with multiple sclerosis, enrolled in a pregnancy study. Both conserved end residues are part of each CDR3. D genes are given only for firm matches. Clone size is stated in some rows and not others, as once, few, many or a class when expanded.

v_call	clone_size	j_call	d_call	cdr3_aa	cdr3_nt
TRBV7-2	once	TRBJ2-7	.	CASSLGAGYEQYF	TGTGCCAGCAGCTTAGGGGCCGGCTACGAGCAGTACTTC
TRBV28	.	TRBJ1-2	.	CASSFGFGGWQGRGYTF	TGTGCCAGCAGTTTTGGATTCGGGGGTTGGCAGGGTCGTGGCTACACCTTC
TRBV6-6	.	TRBJ1-2	TRBD1	CASLQGTGYGYTF	TGTGCCAGCTTACAGGGGACAGGCTATGGCTACACCTTC
TRBV4-3	.	TRBJ1-2	TRBD1	CASSQTPVGDRLNYGYTF	TGCGCCAGCAGCCAAACCCCCGTGGGGGACAGATTAAACTATGGCTACACCTTC
TRBV6-6	.	TRBJ2-4	.	CASRNGQHGNIQYF	TGTGCCAGCAGAAACGGACAGCACGGAAACATTCAGTACTTC
TRBV5-5	once	TRBJ2-1	.	CASSLAGPGAGYNEQFF	TGTGCCAGCAGCTTGGCGGGCCCTGGGGCAGGTTACAATGAGCAGTTCTTC
TRBV9	.	TRBJ2-4	TRBD2	CASSEGTSGLAKNIQYF	TGTGCCAGCAGCGAGGGGACTAGCGGGTTAGCCAAAAACATTCAGTACTTC
TRBV15	.	TRBJ2-7	.	CATSNIGEWSEQYF	TGTGCCACCAGCAATATAGGAGAGTGGTCCGAGCAGTACTTC
TRBV4-2	.	TRBJ2-1	TRBD2	CASSQGGLAGVWNEQFF	TGTGCCAGCAGCCAAGGCGGACTAGCGGGAGTCTGGAATGAGCAGTTCTTC
TRBV28	.	TRBJ2-5	TRBD1	CASSFRDRAQETQYF	TGTGCCAGCAGTTTCCGGGACAGGGCCCAAGAGACCCAGTACTTC
TRBV7-9	.	TRBJ1-4	TRBD1	CASSLSSGQGEKLFF	TGTGCCAGCAGCTTAAGTTCGGGACAGGGCGAAAAACTGTTTTTT
TRBV7-3	few	TRBJ2-5	TRBD2	CASSLKGSGRVYF	TGTGCCAGCAGCTTAAAGGGTAGCGGGAGGGTGTACTTC
TRBV19	.	TRBJ2-7	.	CASSMDWRREQYF	TGTGCCAGTAGTATGGACTGGAGGAGAGAGCAGTACTTC
TRBV7-3	.	TRBJ1-2	.	CAVGSGQSLSGYTF	TGTGCCGTTGGAAGCGGACAGTCATTATCCGGCTACACCTTC
TRBV6-5	.	TRBJ2-3	TRBD2	CASSYSGLAGADTQYF	TGTGCCAGCAGTTACTCCGGCCTAGCGGGAGCGGATACGCAGTATTTT
TRBV29-1	.	TRBJ2-7	.	CSVSIREAVGNEQYF	TGCAGCGTCAGTATTCGGGAAGCAGTGGGAAACGAGCAGTACTTC
TRBV7-2	once	TRBJ2-2	.	CASSSQGNTGELFF	TGTGCCAGCAGCTCTCAGGGCAACACCGGGGAGCTGTTTTTT